The TCR beta chain under discussion was sequenced for a study of technical replicates of blood from a handful of donors. Generated by immunoSEQ multiplex PCR, the TCRdb table keeps only in-frame clones and is missing some. Of tens of thousands of clones listed, 86% were seen once; the top ten hold less than 6.5%. V dropped 3 bases and J dropped 2; count of bases not matched to a gene: 9. Germline V gives CDR1 SGHDN, CDR2 FVKESK. CDR3 length: 18 residues. Input material: PBMCs. J is TRBJ2-5 and V is TRBV14; 13 bases match TRBD2. This clonotype was sampled from a human donor in good health. Some clones in this sample may be carry-over from other donors' samples. The DNA of the CDR3 is TGTGCCAGCAGCCACGGGACTAGCGGGGTATTGGGACAAGAGACCCAGTACTTC. This translates into CASSHGTSGVLGQETQYF.